These 3 T cell receptor beta chains share one sample of origin, sequenced in a study of shared clonotypes between healthy human individuals. Only in-frame clones appear in the TCRdb table, and some are missing; sequencing was by immunoSEQ multiplex PCR. This table has 2 million to 2.5 million clones, around 90% appearing once. Sequenced material: naive CD4+ T cells from PBMCs. As for subset: CD45RA+ positively selected. The receptors derive from a man aged 18-30 years in good health. Some clones in this sample may be carry-over from other donors' samples.

This clone appeared a single time. CDR3 DNA: TGTGCCAGCGGACGACAGGGTCTGGCCGGGGAGCTGTTTTTT. Its protein is CASGRQGLAGELFF. The chain links TRBV2 to TRBJ2-2; TRBD1 aligns across 7 bases. The CDR3 length is 14 residues. V lost 8 bases, J lost 6 bases, and 9 bases stayed unmatched. Germline CDR1 reads SNHLY; CDR2 reads FYNNEI.

This chain connects TRBV5-1 to TRBJ2-5, with D uncertain. The better agreement between TRBJ2-7 and the DNA end casts doubt on the J call. The CDR3 contains 15 residues. CDR1 SGHRS and CDR2 YFSETQ come from the germline V gene. CDR3 loop: CASSLDPLLGYEQYF. The CDR3 DNA follows: TGCGCCAGCAGCTTGGATCCCCTCCTGGGCTACGAGCAGTACTTC.

Worth noting for this clone: At the DNA level, this CDR3 is encoded by other sequences in the same sample as well. V usage is TRBV5-1 and J usage is TRBJ2-7, with D perhaps assigned TRBD1 or TRBD2 (5 bases each). Germline assignment: CDR1 SGHRS and CDR2 YFSETQ. The CDR3 extends over 13 amino acids. Trimming took off 2 bases at V and 2 bases at J, with 8 bases between the two ends. The CDR3: CASSFQGPYEQYF. CDR3 DNA sequence: TGCGCCAGCAGCTTTCAGGGACCCTACGAGCAGTACTTC.